These 11 T cell receptor beta chains share one sample of origin, sequenced in a study of blood T cells in healthy people across ages. Together with a sample-barcoded 5' primer, a J-beta primer mix was included in a second PCR lasting about 7 to 11 cycles. TCRdb independently ran MiXCR on the 5' RACE reads; one entry per CDR3 protein. The sample shows over 600,000 distinct CDR3 sequences, around 38% of them seen only once. Input material: blood. Receptor source: a man at least 80 years old in good health.

As DNA, the CDR3 is TGTGCTAGTGGTTTGGAGACTTTACAGAGCACAGATACGCAGTATTTT. Translation: CASGLETLQSTDTQYF. The V call is TRBV12-5, the J call TRBJ2-3; D not certain. The CDR3 sequence is 16 residues long. V lost 1 base to trimming and J lost 0 bases, with 11 bases between them. Germline assignment: CDR1 LGHNT and CDR2 FRNRAP.

V is TRBV20-1 and J is TRBJ2-2; 7 bases are shared with TRBD1. Germline CDR1 reads DFQATT; CDR2 reads SNEGSKA (reference sequence). The CDR3 is 14 residues long. The V segment lost 5 bases and the J segment 1 base; nucleotides outside the gene matches: 4. The CDR3 spells CSARRQGNTGELFF. The DNA for the CDR3 is TGCAGTGCTCGGAGACAGGGGAACACCGGGGAGCTGTTTTTT.

V and J are TRBV11-2 and TRBJ2-1, with a weak D call TRBD2 (5 bases). Germline CDR1 and CDR2: SGHAT and FQNNGV. The CDR3 totals 14 residues. The V end lost 1 base, the J end lost 8 bases, and 12 bases lay between the germline ends. CDR3 region: CASSLVEGRYEQFF. In DNA, the CDR3 is TGTGCCAGCAGCTTAGTTGAGGGTCGGTATGAGCAGTTCTTC.

This clonotype was seen a handful of times. V is TRBV7-2 and J is TRBJ2-3; the match to TRBD2 covers 12 bases. The CDR3 has 17 residues. Losses at the gene ends were 5 bases for V and 3 bases for J; bases not matched to a gene: 9. CDR1 is SGHTA, CDR2 FQGNSA, per germline. CDR3 sequence: CASSGDGLAGRTDTQYF. CDR3 bases: TGTGCCAGCAGCGGAGATGGACTAGCGGGGCGGACAGATACGCAGTATTTT.

In the case of this clonotype: This may stem from a read error, because a much larger clone lies one nucleotide away. This sequence joins TRBV20-1 and TRBJ2-5; TRBD1 is a possible D gene (6 bases). The J call may be wrong; the DNA end is better matched by TRBJ2-7. Germline V gene data show CDR1 as DFQATT and CDR2 as SNEGSKA (reference sequence). CDR3 size: 13 residues. The CDR3 coding sequence is TGCAGTGCTTTACAGGGAAGTTCCTCCGAGCAGTACTTC. This translates into CSALQGSSSEQYF.

The chain links TRBV20-1 to TRBJ1-5; D is unclear. CDR3 length: 15 residues. Germline V gene sequence: CDR1 DFQATT, CDR2 SNEGSKA (reference sequence). The V end was cut by 0 bases, the J end by 0 bases, with 9 bases between. CDR3 nucleotides: TGCAGTGCTAGAGACTTTGGCGATAGCAATCAGCCCCAGCATTTT. This translates into CSARDFGDSNQPQHF.

This clonotype was observed a few times. The chain employs TRBV21-1 and TRBJ2-5; the D call in the table, TRBD1, was not verified against the DNA. TRBV21-1 is designated a pseudogene. The CDR3 length is 14 residues. CDR3 DNA: TGTGCCAGCAGGAAACAGGCCCCCGGGGAGACCCAGTACTTC. As protein: CASRKQAPGETQYF.

V gene TRBV20-1 combines with J gene TRBJ1-2, with D maybe TRBD1 (5 bases). The germline CDR1 and CDR2 sequences are DFQATT and SNEGSKA (reference sequence). V was cut by 5 bases and J by 4 bases, with 11 bases left in between. This CDR3 is built from 12 residues. CDR3 region: CSAPRVSYGYTF. Written as DNA, the CDR3 is TGCAGTGCTCCCAGGGTTAGCTATGGCTACACCTTC.

The rearrangement uses TRBV29-1 and TRBJ2-3; TRBD2 matches at 8 bases. The V segment lost 2 bases and the J segment 6 bases; nucleotides outside the gene matches: 4. The CDR3 is 13 residues long. The germline gives CDR1 SQVTM, CDR2 ANQGSEA. CDR3 loop: CSVESGGRDTQYF. The CDR3 nucleotides are TGCAGCGTTGAATCCGGCGGGAGGGATACGCAGTATTTT.

J is TRBJ2-3 and V is TRBV2, with D uncertain. CDR3 length equals 13 residues. Germline lookup yields CDR1 SNHLY and CDR2 FYNNEI. CDR3 nucleotides: TGTGCGGGGAAGGCCCGGGGCACAGATACGCAGTATTTT. It specifies CAGKARGTDTQYF.

This chain uses TRBV14 with TRBJ2-2; D may be TRBD2 (5 bases). CDR1 is SGHDN, CDR2 FVKESK, per germline. CDR3 length: 15 residues. V was shortened by 5 bases and J by 0 bases, with 10 bases between the two germline ends. The CDR3 loop reads CASSTGISNTGELFF. The CDR3 DNA reads TGTGCCAGCAGCACCGGGATTTCGAACACCGGGGAGCTGTTTTTT.